This entry features one TCR beta chain sequence. Its specificity is not known. This sample stems from a study of T cell clones after liver transplantation. As for the study in general: Pre-transplant mixed lymphocyte reactions yielded third-party-reactive TCRbeta sequences as comparators for graft-donor-reactive sequences. Apart from a few HCV-positive recipients, transplants were for non-autoimmune, non-viral reasons. Points from the study as a whole: Post-transplant, graft-donor-reactive CD4 TCRbeta sequences in blood dropped significantly in 5 of 8 subjects.

Trimming removed 0 bases from V and 2 bases from J, with 12 bases in between. This CDR3 is 16 amino acids long. Germline-derived CDR1 and CDR2 are SGHTA and FQGTGA. Here immunoSEQ multiplex PCR was the method, and the copy in TCRdb shows in-frame clones only, minus some. Counted here are approximately 72,000 clones, more than 75% occurring once; the ten biggest clones make up 2.7%. This clonotype was obtained from a human donor who received a liver transplant. Sequences were derived from CD4+ T cells from blood, sampled before liver transplant. The chain uses TRBV7-3 and TRBJ2-3; perhaps D is TRBD1 or TRBD2 (5 bases each). Here the CDR3 reads CASSLTGTADTDTQYF. The CDR3 DNA follows: TGTGCCAGCAGCTTAACCGGGACGGCAGACACAGATACGCAGTATTTT.